Presented here are 27 T cell receptor beta chains from one specimen sequenced in a study of cytomegalovirus exposure and HLA in healthy donors. It was with 60 Vbeta and 13 Jbeta primers that the PCR ran. Sequencing was performed with immunoSEQ multiplex PCR; in TCRdb, only in-frame clones are kept and a portion is missing. In all, the sample yields roughly 80,000 clones. Sequenced: PBMCs. All receptors come from a woman aged 30 to 39 in good health and CMV-seronegative.

The J gene is TRBJ1-2, the V gene TRBV28; no definite D call. Trimming removed 3 bases at V and 6 bases at J, with 11 bases between. The CDR3 contains 13 residues. The V gene's germline CDR1 is MDHEN and CDR2 SYDVKM. The DNA of the CDR3 is TGTGCCAGCAGTTTCAAGGGCGGGGATGGCTACACCTTC. Its protein is CASSFKGGDGYTF.

This chain connects TRBV18 to TRBJ2-7; TRBD2 aligns across 10 bases. Trimming took 4 bases from V and 5 from J; bases not matched to a gene: 5. The CDR3 has 14 amino acids. Germline V gene sequence: CDR1 KGHSH, CDR2 LQKENI. CDR3 DNA sequence: TGTGCCAGCTCACGTAGCGGGAGGAGCGACGAGCAGTACTTC. It translates to CASSRSGRSDEQYF.

This sequence joins TRBV9 and TRBJ2-3; D is possibly TRBD2 (6 bases). The CDR3 sequence is 16 residues long. Germline V gives CDR1 SGDLS, CDR2 YYNGEE. V was pared by 4 bases and J by 3 bases, with 18 bases between. In nucleotides, the CDR3 is TGTGCCAGCAGCTCCTTGGGGGGATTGAAAACAGATACGCAGTATTTT. Translated: CASSSLGGLKTDTQYF. The full variable domain, in which reference TRBV9 and TRBJ2-3 provide the parts outside the CDR3, is DSGVTQTPKHLITATGQRVTLRCSPRSGDLSVYWYQQSLDQGLQFLIQYYNGEERAKGNILERFSAQQFPDLHSELNLSSLELGDSALYFCASSSLGGLKTDTQYFGPGTRLTVL.

J is TRBJ2-5 and V is TRBV29-1; 13 bases line up with TRBD2. The CDR3 contains 13 residues. V trimming: 7 bases; J trimming: 2 bases; junction bases outside the gene matches: 1. The germline gives CDR1 SQVTM, CDR2 ANQGSEA. The CDR3 spells CSGTSGGQETQYF. The DNA for the CDR3 is TGCAGCGGGACTAGCGGGGGACAAGAGACCCAGTACTTC.

The chain combines TRBV5-6 with TRBJ2-7; TRBD1 aligns across 8 bases. The CDR3 loop spans 13 amino acids. The junction had 2 bases not matched to a gene; V was cut back by 4 bases and J by 2 bases. The germline gives CDR1 SGHDT, CDR2 YYEEEE. As DNA, the CDR3 is TGTGCCAGCAGCGCGACAGGGGCCTACGAGCAGTACTTC. This gives the protein CASSATGAYEQYF.

This rearrangement joins TRBV18 to TRBJ1-1; a weak D match, TRBD1 (5 bases). The ends were cut back, 1 base at V and 1 base at J, with 10 bases in the middle. The CDR3 is 15 amino acids. CDR1 is KGHSH and CDR2 is LQKENI in the germline V gene. CDR3 protein: CASSPRLTANTEAFF. CDR3 coding DNA: TGTGCCAGCTCACCACGTTTGACAGCGAACACTGAAGCTTTCTTT.

This rearrangement joins TRBV6-5 to TRBJ1-3; TRBD1 agrees at 7 bases. Per the germline V gene, CDR1 is MNHEY and CDR2 is SVGAGI. The CDR3 spans 15 residues. V gave up 0 bases and J gave up 1 base; unmatched junction bases: 0. The CDR3 is CASSYSTGSGNTIYF. DNA for the CDR3: TGTGCCAGCAGTTACTCGACAGGGTCTGGAAACACCATATATTTT.

The genes are TRBV6-1 and TRBJ2-7, with 12 bases identical to TRBD2. V shed 4 bases and J 2 bases; nucleotides not matched to a gene: 3. Germline values: CDR1 MNHNS, CDR2 SASEGT. The CDR3 runs to 15 residues. CDR3 residues: CASSGLAGGPYEQYF. DNA of the CDR3: TGTGCCAGCAGTGGGCTAGCGGGAGGGCCCTACGAGCAGTACTTC.

The chain joins TRBV27 to TRBJ1-5; TRBD1 matches 11 bases. With V trimmed by 5 bases and J by 3 bases, 6 bases remained unmatched. Germline V CDR1 and CDR2: MNHEY, SMNVEV (reference sequence). The CDR3 has 16 amino acids. The CDR3 DNA follows: TGTGCCAGCAGTAGAGGGACAGGGGGGGTCAATCAGCCCCAGCATTTT. The encoded protein is CASSRGTGGVNQPQHF.

The chain has TRBV5-5 and TRBJ2-7, with 7 bases lining up with TRBD1. The CDR3 length is 15 residues. The junction had 6 bases not matched to a gene; V was cut back by 0 bases and J by 3 bases. Looked up from germline, CDR1 is SGHKS and CDR2 is YYEKEE (reference sequence). CDR3 sequence: CASSLEGAVVYEQYF. The CDR3 nucleotides read TGTGCCAGCAGCTTGGAGGGGGCAGTAGTCTACGAGCAGTACTTC. Filled out from reference TRBV5-5 and TRBJ2-7, the complete variable domain reads DAGVTQSPTHLIKTRGQQVTLRCSPISGHKSVSWYQQVLGQGPQFIFQYYEKEERGRGNFPDRFSARQFPNYSSELNVNALLLGDSALYLCASSLEGAVVYEQYFGPGTRLTVT.

This chain links TRBV28 with TRBJ1-4, with a possible D match to TRBD1 (6 bases). The germline V gene has CDR1 MDHEN and CDR2 SYDVKM. CDR3 length: 16 amino acids. Trimming took off 5 bases at V and 5 bases at J, with 18 bases between the two ends. In DNA form, the CDR3 reads TGTGCCAGCAGTCCAACAGCATCCCAGGGGAATGAAAAACTGTTTTTT. Protein: CASSPTASQGNEKLFF.

The DNA for the CDR3 is TGTGCCAGCAGTGGGAGTTGGACTAGCGGCCTCACAGATACGCAGTATTTT. Translation gives CASSGSWTSGLTDTQYF. The chain uses TRBV2 and TRBJ2-3; 10 bases agree with TRBD2. The CDR3 consists of 17 residues. The trim removed 4 bases at V and 2 bases at J, leaving 9 bases unmatched. Per the germline V gene, CDR1 is SNHLY and CDR2 is FYNNEI.

V is TRBV6-5 and J is TRBJ2-7; D might be TRBD2 (6 bases). Trimming removed 4 bases from V and 3 bases from J, with 16 bases in between. Per germline, CDR1 MNHEY and CDR2 SVGAGI. The CDR3 has 15 residues. The CDR3 is CASSSPRGSGYEQYF. The CDR3 coding sequence is TGTGCCAGCAGTTCCCCACGGGGGTCGGGCTACGAGCAGTACTTC.

The chain uses TRBV11-2 and TRBJ2-3, with TRBD1 identical over 8 bases. The trim removed 5 bases at V and 3 bases at J, leaving 16 bases unmatched. The CDR3 sequence is 18 residues long. CDR1 is SGHAT, CDR2 FQNNGV, per germline. CDR3 region: CASSPILQGALSTDTQYF. The CDR3 DNA sequence: TGTGCCAGCAGCCCGATCCTCCAGGGGGCTCTTTCGACAGATACGCAGTATTTT.

J is TRBJ1-2 and V is TRBV19; D possibly corresponds to TRBD1 (6 bases). The CDR3 spans 16 residues. From germline, CDR1 is LNHDA and CDR2 SQIVND (reference sequence). V lost 6 bases and J 7 bases, leaving 24 bases between the germline ends. CDR3 sequence (DNA): TGTGCCAGTAGAACATACACGACAGGCGGAGTGAGTGGCTACACCTTC. The encoded protein is CASRTYTTGGVSGYTF. The whole variable domain, filled in from reference TRBV19 and TRBJ1-2, reads DGGITQSPKYLFRKEGQNVTLSCEQNLNHDAMYWYRQDPGQGLRLIYYSQIVNDFQKGDIAEGYSVSREKKESFPLTVTSAQKNPTAFYLCASRTYTTGGVSGYTFGSGTRLTVV.

The J gene is TRBJ2-3, the V gene TRBV30; TRBD1 is a possible D gene (5 bases). This CDR3 comprises 13 residues. Trimming removed 0 bases at V and 4 bases at J, with 8 bases between. The V gene's germline CDR1 is GTSNPN and CDR2 SVGIG (reference sequence). CDR3 DNA sequence: TGTGCCTGGAGTGTAAAGGGGCCAGATACGCAGTATTTT. This translates into CAWSVKGPDTQYF.

V gene TRBV6-6 combines with J gene TRBJ1-3; D might be TRBD1 (6 bases). Deletions cut 7 bases from V and 0 bases from J, with 13 bases between. The CDR3 loop spans 15 amino acids. Germline CDR1 MNHNY, CDR2 SVGAGI (reference sequence). CDR3 sequence (DNA): TGTGCCAGCACAATAGGACAGAGCTCTGGAAACACCATATATTTT. This codes for CASTIGQSSGNTIYF.

The chain couples TRBV5-1 to TRBJ1-1; 8 bases are a match to TRBD1. There are 14 residues in the CDR3. J was trimmed by 4 bases and V by 3 bases; bases with no gene match: 5. The germline V gene has CDR1 SGHRS and CDR2 YFSETQ. The CDR3 DNA reads as TGCGCCAGCAGCTCTACAGGGGGTGGCACTGAAGCTTTCTTT. Protein product: CASSSTGGGTEAFF.

This chain links TRBV30 with TRBJ2-7; the D gene is possibly TRBD2 (6 bases). V lost 0 bases and J 6 bases, leaving 12 bases between the germline ends. Germline V gives CDR1 GTSNPN, CDR2 SVGIG (reference sequence). The CDR3 has 13 amino acids. CDR3 region: CAWSVGGSGEQYF. CDR3 DNA sequence: TGTGCCTGGAGTGTAGGAGGGTCCGGCGAGCAGTACTTC.

The J gene is TRBJ1-1, the V gene TRBV7-9; D possibly corresponds to TRBD1 (5 bases). Germline CDR1 is SEHNR and CDR2 is FQNEAQ (reference sequence). V gave up 6 bases and J gave up 7 bases, with 12 bases separating them. The CDR3 loop spans 12 amino acids. The chain's CDR3 is CASSSRQIEAFF. In nucleotides, the CDR3 is TGTGCCAGCAGTTCCAGACAGATTGAAGCTTTCTTT.

The chain uses TRBV9 and TRBJ2-5, with TRBD2 matching over 11 bases. Germline CDR1 SGDLS, CDR2 YYNGEE. CDR3 length: 16 amino acids. Germline trimming cut 2 bases from V and 1 base from J; bases unmatched to any gene: 4. The CDR3 DNA reads as TGTGCCAGCAGCGTTGGGACTAGCGGACTCCAAGAGACCCAGTACTTC. Amino acids: CASSVGTSGLQETQYF.

This chain links TRBV5-1 with TRBJ2-7; D unresolved. The CDR3 has 13 amino acids. The germline V gene has CDR1 SGHRS and CDR2 YFSETQ. V shed 0 bases and J shed 4 bases, with 8 bases lying between them. The CDR3, as DNA: TGCGCCAGCAGCTTGGGGCCGGAGTACGAGCAGTACTTC. Encoded protein: CASSLGPEYEQYF. The full variable domain, rest sourced from reference TRBV5-1 and TRBJ2-7, is KAGVTQTPRYLIKTRGQQVTLSCSPISGHRSVSWYQQTPGQGLQFLFEYFSETQRNKGNFPGRFSGRQFSNSRSEMNVSTLELGDSALYLCASSLGPEYEQYFGPGTRLTVT.

The chain employs TRBV6-5 and TRBJ2-3; 10 nucleotides agree with TRBD2. CDR1 MNHEY and CDR2 SVGAGI come from the germline V gene. V trimming: 7 bases; J trimming: 2 bases; junction bases outside the gene matches: 6. The CDR3 consists of 15 residues. The CDR3 DNA reads TGTGCCAGCACCCGGAGCGGGGGGGCCACAGATACGCAGTATTTT. It encodes CASTRSGGATDTQYF.

The chain links TRBV5-6 to TRBJ1-5, with D possibly being TRBD1 (5 bases). This CDR3 has 12 residues. Trimming left V 4 bases short and J 4 bases short, with 6 bases between. Germline V lookup: CDR1 SGHDT, CDR2 YYEEEE. CDR3 nucleotide sequence: TGTGCCAGCAGCCAGGGTAATCAGCCCCAGCATTTT. It specifies CASSQGNQPQHF.

This chain connects TRBV6-1 to TRBJ2-7, with D tentatively TRBD2 (5 bases). This CDR3 spans 15 amino acids. Looked up from germline, CDR1 is MNHNS and CDR2 is SASEGT. V lost 2 bases and J 5 bases, leaving 16 bases between the germline ends. CDR3 residues: CASSESRTFPNEQYF. Here the CDR3 DNA reads TGTGCCAGCAGTGAAAGTCGGACTTTCCCAAACGAGCAGTACTTC.

The rearrangement links TRBV2 to TRBJ1-1; D gene uncertain. The ends were cut back, 4 bases at V and 0 bases at J, with 9 bases in the middle. This CDR3 contains 14 residues. The germline gives CDR1 SNHLY, CDR2 FYNNEI. The CDR3: CASSVEALNTEAFF. CDR3 in DNA: TGTGCCAGCAGTGTTGAAGCCCTGAACACTGAAGCTTTCTTT. The full variable domain, with the rest looked up from reference TRBV2 and TRBJ1-1, is EPEVTQTPSHQVTQMGQEVILRCVPISNHLYFYWYRQILGQKVEFLVSFYNNEISEKSEIFDDQFSVERPDGSNFTLKIRSTKLEDSAMYFCASSVEALNTEAFFGQGTRLTVV.

The chain carries TRBV6-5 and TRBJ2-5, with a weak D call TRBD2 (6 bases). Germline V gives CDR1 MNHEY, CDR2 SVGAGI. The V end was cut by 4 bases, the J end by 11 bases, with 20 bases between. The CDR3 contains 14 residues. The CDR3 sequence: CASSSNTGRREQYF. The CDR3 nucleotides are TGTGCCAGCAGTTCAAACACCGGGCGTCGGGAGCAGTACTTC.